This entry lists 10 T cell receptor beta chains sequenced from one sample in a study of shared clonotypes between healthy human individuals. Clones were sequenced by immunoSEQ multiplex PCR, and TCRdb holds only the in-frame ones, with some missing. The repertoire has 2 million to 2.5 million clones, over 85% of them found once; the top ten carry 0.39%. What was sequenced was naive CD4+ T cells from PBMCs. Subset noted: CD45RA+ positively selected. The receptors originated from a man aged 18-30 years in good health. Some clones in this sample may be carry-over from other donors' samples.

The rearrangement joins TRBV7-2 to TRBJ2-7, with D maybe TRBD2 (5 bases). Germline V gene lookup returns CDR1 SGHTA and CDR2 FQGNSA. Trimming removed 5 bases from V and 1 base from J, with 24 bases in between. This CDR3 comprises 18 residues. The CDR3 nucleotides are TGTGCCAGCAGCCCCCCTCTTTCGTACGGGGTTAATTCCTACGAGCAGTACTTC. Translation gives CASSPPLSYGVNSYEQYF. Full variable domain (rest looked up from reference TRBV7-2 and TRBJ2-7): GAGVSQSPSNKVTEKGKDVELRCDPISGHTALYWYRQSLGQGLEFLIYFQGNSAPDKSGLPSDRFSAERTGGSVSTLTIQRTQQEDSAVYLCASSPPLSYGVNSYEQYFGPGTRLTVT.

Note on this clone: Since the CDR3 does not end with the conserved phenylalanine or tryptophan, this likely comes from a read error. No DNA is shown, since the ends of the CDR3 on it are uncertain; the CDR3 is the one TCRdb lists. The rearrangement uses TRBV6-6 and TRBJ2-7; the D segment call TRBD2 is taken from the table without a DNA check. The CDR3 extends over 9 residues, inclusive of both ends. Per the germline V gene, CDR1 is MNHNY and CDR2 is SVGAGI (reference sequence). The CDR3 sequence: CASSPGSHR.

CDR3 nucleotides: TGCGCCAGCAGGGCCGGGGCCCTCACCGGGGAGCTGTTTTTT. This gives the protein CASRAGALTGELFF. The rearrangement links TRBV10-2 to TRBJ2-2; D may match TRBD1 or TRBD2 (5 bases each). V lost 6 bases, J lost 4 bases, and 12 bases lay in between. CDR3 length: 14 amino acids. Germline assignment: CDR1 WSHSY and CDR2 SAAADI.

This chain connects TRBV15 to TRBJ1-4; 7 nucleotides agree with TRBD1. CDR3 size: 15 residues. The germline gives CDR1 LNHNV, CDR2 YYDKDF (reference sequence). V dropped 3 bases and J dropped 5; count of bases not matched to a gene: 6. The CDR3: CATSRGGGFNEKLFF. Written as DNA, the CDR3 is TGTGCCACCAGCAGGGGAGGGGGCTTCAATGAAAAACTGTTTTTT.

The chain uses TRBV30 and TRBJ1-4, with no clear D. CDR1 and CDR2 from the germline V gene are GTSNPN and SVGIG (reference sequence). V lost 6 bases to trimming and J lost 2 bases, with 13 bases between them. The CDR3 is 14 residues long. The CDR3 region has the DNA TGTGCCTGTCCAGTCGGGTCCACTAATGAAAAACTGTTTTTT. This encodes CACPVGSTNEKLFF.

This clone was observed once. The V gene is TRBV9, the J gene TRBJ2-7; 7 bases line up with TRBD2. The length of the CDR3 is 16 residues. Germline V gene sequence: CDR1 SGDLS, CDR2 YYNGEE. With V trimmed by 2 bases and J by 7 bases, 15 bases remained unmatched. As DNA, the CDR3 is TGTGCCAGCAGCGTGGTTTCTACGACTAGCACGGGGGAGCAGTACTTC. Translating it yields CASSVVSTTSTGEQYF.

The chain joins TRBV6-1 to TRBJ2-1; the D gene is possibly TRBD2 (6 bases). This CDR3 region has 12 residues. The V end was cut by 6 bases, the J end by 12 bases, with 15 bases between. Germline V lookup: CDR1 MNHNS, CDR2 SASEGT. The CDR3 DNA reads TGTGCCAGCAGAAAGGAGGGACCAGTGCAGTTCTTC. The encoded protein is CASRKEGPVQFF.

The CDR3, as DNA: TGTGCCAGCAGCTCCACTCCCTACGAGCAGTACTTC. Residues: CASSSTPYEQYF. The V gene is TRBV11-3, the J gene TRBJ2-7; D gene unclear. Trimming removed 4 bases at V and 2 bases at J, with 6 bases between. Germline-derived CDR1 and CDR2 are SGHNT and YENEEA. This CDR3 has 12 residues.

This clone is a singleton in its sample. Other nucleotide sequences from this sample produce the same CDR3. The chain joins TRBV7-2 to TRBJ1-1, with no clear D. V gave up 3 bases and J gave up 1 base, with 9 bases separating them. This CDR3 has 14 amino acids. The V gene's germline CDR1 is SGHTA and CDR2 FQGNSA. The CDR3 bases are TGTGCCAGCAGCTTGGGCCAGCGGAACACTGAAGCTTTCTTT. It yields the protein CASSLGQRNTEAFF.

This chain joins TRBV9 and TRBJ2-1; D is perhaps TRBD2 (5 bases). The germline V gene has CDR1 SGDLS and CDR2 YYNGEE. This CDR3 spans 16 amino acids. V was clipped by 2 bases and J by 2 bases, with 14 bases between them. The CDR3 is CASSVTSGNTYNEQFF. CDR3 nucleotide sequence: TGTGCCAGCAGCGTTACAAGCGGAAATACCTACAATGAGCAGTTCTTC.